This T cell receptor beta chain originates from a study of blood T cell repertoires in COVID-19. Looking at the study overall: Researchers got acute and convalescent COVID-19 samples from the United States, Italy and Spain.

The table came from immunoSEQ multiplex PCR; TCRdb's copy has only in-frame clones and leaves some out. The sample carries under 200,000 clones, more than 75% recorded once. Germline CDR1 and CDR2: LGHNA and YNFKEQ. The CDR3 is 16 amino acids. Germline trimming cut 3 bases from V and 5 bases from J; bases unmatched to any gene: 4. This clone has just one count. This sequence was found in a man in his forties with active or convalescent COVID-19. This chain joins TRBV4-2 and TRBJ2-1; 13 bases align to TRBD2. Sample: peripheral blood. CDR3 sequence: CASSQTSGGPNNEQFF. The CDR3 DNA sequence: TGTGCCAGCAGCCAGACTAGCGGGGGGCCCAACAATGAGCAGTTCTTC.